These 10 T cell receptor beta chains were all obtained from the same sample, sequenced in a study of shared clonotypes between healthy human individuals. Profiling relied on immunoSEQ multiplex PCR, and the TCRdb table lists in-frame clones only, not all of them. The top ten clones hold 0.1% to 0.15% of a sample with around 2,000,000 clones, around 95% of them seen once. Sequencing input: naive CD4+ T cells sorted from blood. Subset in this sample: CD45RA+ positively selected. The receptors come from a man younger than 30 in good health.

The rearrangement joins TRBV2 to TRBJ1-5, with no clear D. The germline V gene encodes CDR1 SNHLY and CDR2 FYNNEI. Trimming cost V 11 bases and J 3 bases, with 26 bases left between them. The CDR3 consists of 17 residues. The DNA for the CDR3 is TGTGCCGCCTCTAGTTGGTCGGGGAGTTCTATCAATCAGCCCCAGCATTTT. It translates to CAASSWSGSSINQPQHF.

The chain joins TRBV21-1 to TRBJ2-1. TRBV21-1 is flagged as a pseudogene. CDR3 size: 15 residues. CDR3 bases: TGTGCCAGGGCCGGGACCCACAAGGGTTACAATGAGCAGTTCTTC. Residues: CARAGTHKGYNEQFF.

The chain employs TRBV5-1 and TRBJ2-2; TRBD1 matches at 8 bases. CDR1 and CDR2 (germline): SGHRS, YFSETQ. The ends lost 0 bases at V and 6 bases at J; junction bases unmatched: 4. CDR3 length: 15 amino acids. The CDR3 DNA reads TGCGCCAGCAGCTTGGCGGGACAGGAGGCCGGGGAGCTGTTTTTT. Its translation: CASSLAGQEAGELFF.

The V and J genes are TRBV9 and TRBJ1-1; D is unclear. Germline CDR1 is SGDLS and CDR2 is YYNGEE. The CDR3 has 15 residues. The V and J ends lost 0 bases and 0 bases respectively, with 9 bases between them. The CDR3 DNA follows: TGTGCCAGCAGCGTAGTGGCCACCTTGAACACTGAAGCTTTCTTT. It is translated as CASSVVATLNTEAFF.

The chain combines TRBV28 with TRBJ1-1; the D is unclear. This CDR3 spans 13 amino acids. Trimming took 7 bases from V and 7 from J, leaving 16 bases between them. Germline V CDR1 and CDR2: MDHEN, SYDVKM. CDR3 nucleotide sequence: TGTGCCAGCATCATTACGGGGAAAGGTGAAGCTTTCTTT. Its protein product is CASIITGKGEAFF.

The V and J genes are TRBV5-4 and TRBJ2-1; 8 nucleotides align to TRBD2. Germline CDR1 and CDR2: SGHNT and YYREEE (reference sequence). The CDR3 is 15 residues long. V shed 5 bases, J shed 3 bases, and the junction held 7 bases outside the gene matches. CDR3 DNA: TGTGCCAGCAGTAGCGGACTAGCAGGCTACAATGAGCAGTTCTTC. Translating it yields CASSSGLAGYNEQFF.

In the case of this clone: In the same sample, other DNA sequences code for this CDR3. The chain combines TRBV18 with TRBJ2-7; a weak D match, TRBD1 (5 bases). There are 14 residues in the CDR3. Per the germline V gene, CDR1 is KGHSH and CDR2 is LQKENI. Deletions cut 3 bases from V and 2 bases from J, with 11 bases between. The CDR3 here is CASSPSRVTYEQYF. The CDR3 DNA reads as TGTGCCAGCTCACCTTCCAGGGTGACCTACGAGCAGTACTTC.

The rearrangement uses TRBV5-1 and TRBJ2-7, with D unclear. The V and J ends lost 0 bases and 0 bases respectively, with 10 bases between them. The CDR3 runs 15 residues. CDR1 is SGHRS, CDR2 YFSETQ, per germline. CDR3 coding DNA: TGCGCCAGCAGCTTGGATTCAGTGAGCTCCTACGAGCAGTACTTC. Its translation: CASSLDSVSSYEQYF.

The genes are TRBV25-1 and TRBJ1-1; D may be TRBD1 (5 bases). The germline V gene encodes CDR1 MGHDK and CDR2 SYGVNS. The ends were cut back, 6 bases at V and 0 bases at J, with 14 bases in the middle. The CDR3 covers 15 residues. CDR3 region: CASRDRWGVNTEAFF. CDR3 DNA sequence: TGTGCCAGCAGGGATCGATGGGGGGTGAACACTGAAGCTTTCTTT.

This chain joins TRBV30 and TRBJ2-1; D is undetermined. The CDR3 is 13 amino acids. Trimming stripped 2 bases from V and 8 bases from J, with 13 bases between. The germline gives CDR1 GTSNPN, CDR2 SVGIG (reference sequence). The CDR3 bases are TGTGCCTGGAGTCCCGGCCTAAAAGATGAGCAGTTCTTC. Protein sequence: CAWSPGLKDEQFF.